The 20 T cell receptor beta chains below come from one sample, sequenced in a study of early T cells in non-severe SARS-CoV-2 infection. One entry per CDR3 protein results from TCRdb running MiXCR on the 5' RACE reads. This sample has 24,000 or so distinct CDR3 sequences, with 4.5% to 7% found just once. Material for sequencing was whole blood. The receptor source for this set is an adult who was a healthcare worker with PCR-confirmed SARS-CoV-2 infection or an uninfected control (not recorded which).

This clonotype has a handful of counts. This chain joins TRBV20-1 and TRBJ2-3; D unclear. This CDR3 comprises 14 residues. V was pared by 2 bases and J by 1 base, with 10 bases between. CDR1 is DFQATT, CDR2 SNEGSKA, per germline (reference sequence). CDR3 DNA: TGCAGTGCTAGAAAAGGCTACCGCACAGATACGCAGTATTTT. Its translation is CSARKGYRTDTQYF.

The genes are TRBV29-1 and TRBJ1-1; TRBD1 matches 8 bases. J was trimmed by 4 bases and V by 5 bases; bases with no gene match: 9. CDR3 length: 14 residues. CDR1 is SQVTM and CDR2 is ANQGSEA in the germline V gene. The CDR3 nucleotides are TGCAGCGTTCGACAGGGGCTCCTACCCACTGAAGCTTTCTTT. As protein: CSVRQGLLPTEAFF. Full variable domain (rest looked up from reference TRBV29-1 and TRBJ1-1): SAVISQKPSRDICQRGTSLTIQCQVDSQVTMMFWYRQQPGQSLTLIATANQGSEATYESGFVIDKFPISRPNLTFSTLTVSNMSPEDSSIYLCSVRQGLLPTEAFFGQGTRLTVV.

Many counts were recorded for this clonotype. The V call is TRBV2, the J call TRBJ2-1; D might be TRBD1 (5 bases). V lost 5 bases and J 2 bases, leaving 13 bases between the germline ends. Germline V CDR1 and CDR2: SNHLY, FYNNEI. The CDR3 is made up of 15 amino acids. This CDR3 reads CASSRGGNPYNEQFF. The CDR3 DNA reads TGTGCCAGCAGTAGGGGTGGGAACCCCTACAATGAGCAGTTCTTC.

A few counts support this clonotype. The rearrangement uses TRBV21-1 and TRBJ1-2; the table's D gene call, TRBD1, was not cross checked with the DNA. TRBV21-1 is a pseudogene locus. The CDR3 loop spans 16 amino acids. The CDR3 DNA follows: TGTGCCAGCAGCAAAGTCGGCGGACAGGGCCGTCGTGGCTACACCTTC. The encoded protein is CASSKVGGQGRRGYTF.

This clonotype appeared many times. CDR3: CSARFSSYEQYF. The CDR3 DNA reads as TGCAGTGCTAGATTTAGCAGCTACGAGCAGTACTTC. V usage is TRBV20-1 and J usage is TRBJ2-7, with unresolved D. V was pared by 2 bases and J by 3 bases, with 8 bases between. This CDR3 has 12 residues. The V gene's germline CDR1 is DFQATT and CDR2 SNEGSKA (reference sequence).

This clonotype was seen many times. The chain employs TRBV20-1 and TRBJ1-4; the D gene is possibly TRBD1 (5 bases). This CDR3 spans 11 amino acids. Per the germline V gene, CDR1 is DFQATT and CDR2 is SNEGSKA (reference sequence). V was clipped by 7 bases and J by 8 bases, with 11 bases between them. CDR3 sequence reads: CSGKGREKLFF. In nucleotides, the CDR3 is TGCAGTGGGAAGGGGCGCGAAAAACTGTTTTTT.

This clonotype was observed at least ten times. The chain uses TRBV20-1 and TRBJ2-1; the D call may be TRBD1 or TRBD2 (5 bases each). The CDR3 length is 14 residues. Between the trimmed V and J ends, which lost 3 bases and 5 bases, there was a span of 14 bases. Germline CDR1 is DFQATT and CDR2 is SNEGSKA (reference sequence). This chain's CDR3 is CSARGDGPNNEQFF. The CDR3 nucleotides are TGCAGTGCTAGGGGGGACGGACCTAACAATGAGCAGTTCTTC.

This chain connects TRBV7-2 to TRBJ2-5; no definite D call. CDR1 SGHTA and CDR2 FQGNSA come from the germline V gene. Trimming removed 0 bases at V and 5 bases at J, with 10 bases between. The CDR3 contains 14 residues. CDR3 DNA sequence: TGTGCCAGCAGCTTAGCGGGTTCTCGGGAGACCCAGTACTTC. It encodes CASSLAGSRETQYF.

This clonotype came up many times. The chain combines TRBV7-2 with TRBJ2-3; unclear D gene. CDR3 size: 12 residues. The V end was cut by 5 bases, the J end by 5 bases, with 8 bases between. CDR1 and CDR2 from the germline V gene are SGHTA and FQGNSA. In DNA, the CDR3 is TGTGCCAGCAGCCTTTATGGAGATACGCAGTATTTT. Amino acids: CASSLYGDTQYF. The variable domain in full, completed from reference TRBV7-2 and TRBJ2-3, reads GAGVSQSPSNKVTEKGKDVELRCDPISGHTALYWYRQSLGQGLEFLIYFQGNSAPDKSGLPSDRFSAERTGGSVSTLTIQRTQQEDSAVYLCASSLYGDTQYFGPGTRLTVL.

Ten or more counts support this clonotype. The gene calls are TRBV5-4 and TRBJ2-4; 7 bases are a match to TRBD1. Trimming at V came to 5 bases and at J to 2 bases, leaving 19 bases not matched to a gene. The CDR3 loop spans 19 amino acids. Germline V gene lookup returns CDR1 SGHNT and CDR2 YYREEE (reference sequence). CDR3: CASRDLGQSQLESKNIQYF. Written as DNA, the CDR3 is TGTGCCAGCAGGGATTTGGGACAGTCCCAGCTGGAGTCCAAAAACATTCAGTACTTC.

In this sample, this clonotype turned up a few times. This rearrangement joins TRBV29-1 to TRBJ1-5, with unresolved D. Germline assignment: CDR1 SQVTM and CDR2 ANQGSEA. V was cut by 6 bases and J by 0 bases, with 9 bases left in between. The CDR3 extends over 13 amino acids. Written as DNA, the CDR3 is TGCAGCGTCCGTAGGGATAGCAATCAGCCCCAGCATTTT. The encoded protein is CSVRRDSNQPQHF.

This clonotype has a count of ten or more. V is TRBV11-2 and J is TRBJ2-7, with a tentative D call TRBD2 (6 bases). The ends were cut back, 5 bases at V and 5 bases at J, with 16 bases in the middle. Per germline, CDR1 SGHAT and CDR2 FQNNGV. The CDR3 consists of 14 residues. The CDR3 spells CASSRGGVQNEQYF. CDR3 DNA: TGTGCCAGCAGCCGAGGAGGGGTTCAGAACGAGCAGTACTTC.

There are a few counts of this clonotype. This chain uses TRBV12-3 or TRBV12-4 with TRBJ2-6; no reliable D call. Between the trimmed V and J ends, which lost 6 bases and 2 bases, there was a span of 14 bases. There are 16 residues in the CDR3. The CDR3 loop reads CASSQTSGTGANVLTF. CDR3 bases: TGTGCCAGCAGCCAAACGTCAGGAACTGGGGCCAACGTCCTGACTTTC.

The sample holds many counts of this clonotype. The chain carries TRBV7-8 and TRBJ1-1; D gene ambiguous. Germline assignment: CDR1 SGHVS and CDR2 FQNEAQ. The germline V and J ends were trimmed by 2 bases and 1 base, with 5 bases remaining between them. The CDR3 spans 13 residues. The CDR3 spells CASSLFANTEAFF. The CDR3 coding sequence is TGTGCCAGCAGCTTATTTGCGAACACTGAAGCTTTCTTT.

This clonotype was found many times. The CDR3 coding sequence is TGTGCCAGCAGCCCCCAGAGCACCGGGGAGCTGTTTTTT. As protein: CASSPQSTGELFF. The V call is TRBV7-6, the J call TRBJ2-2; D call uncertain. Per the germline V gene, CDR1 is SGHVS and CDR2 is FNYEAQ. This CDR3 comprises 13 residues. Trimming pared 5 bases from V and 4 bases from J, leaving 8 bases between.

This clonotype has at least ten counts. J is TRBJ2-2 and V is TRBV18; possibly TRBD2 for D (5 bases). Germline assignment: CDR1 KGHSH and CDR2 LQKENI. V lost 4 bases, J lost 5 bases, and 11 bases lay in between. The CDR3 totals 14 residues. CDR3 sequence reads: CASSLPRATGELFF. Here the CDR3 DNA reads TGTGCCAGCTCACTCCCGCGGGCTACCGGGGAGCTGTTTTTT.

In its sample, this clonotype was seen many times. The chain combines TRBV28 with TRBJ1-5; D may be TRBD1 (5 bases). The CDR3 sequence is 14 residues long. V was trimmed by 5 bases and J by 3 bases, leaving 11 bases between them. CDR1 and CDR2 (germline): MDHEN, SYDVKM. The CDR3 here is CASSPRQPNQPQHF. As DNA, the CDR3 is TGTGCCAGCAGTCCCCGACAGCCCAATCAGCCCCAGCATTTT.

The V call is TRBV28, the J call TRBJ2-7; TRBD1 matches 10 bases. Germline CDR1 MDHEN, CDR2 SYDVKM. V lost 4 bases, J lost 6 bases, and 6 bases stayed unmatched. The CDR3 consists of 14 residues. CDR3 in amino acids: CASSSTDRGGEQYF. CDR3 nucleotides: TGTGCCAGCAGTTCCACGGACAGGGGGGGCGAGCAGTACTTC. Supplemented by reference TRBV28 and TRBJ2-7, the full variable domain reads DVKVTQSSRYLVKRTGEKVFLECVQDMDHENMFWYRQDPGLGLRLIYFSYDVKMKEKGDIPEGYSVSREKKERFSLILESASTNQTSMYLCASSSTDRGGEQYFGPGTRLTVT.

The chain employs TRBV20-1 and TRBJ2-7; 7 nucleotides match TRBD2. The junction had 3 bases not matched to a gene; V was cut back by 3 bases and J by 1 base. Per the germline V gene, CDR1 is DFQATT and CDR2 is SNEGSKA (reference sequence). The length of the CDR3 is 13 residues. CDR3: CSASGGYSYEQYF. The CDR3 bases are TGCAGTGCTAGCGGGGGGTATTCCTACGAGCAGTACTTC.

This clonotype has ten or more counts. The chain uses TRBV20-1 and TRBJ2-7; TRBD2 agrees at 8 bases. Germline lookup yields CDR1 DFQATT and CDR2 SNEGSKA (reference sequence). V lost 5 bases and J lost 5; bases outside the gene matches: 8. CDR3 length: 13 amino acids. This chain's CDR3 is CSARGLGNHEQYF. CDR3 DNA sequence: TGCAGTGCTCGGGGACTAGGTAACCACGAGCAGTACTTC.